What follows are 30 T cell receptor beta chains derived from one specimen sequenced in a study of response to subunit inactivated influenza vaccine. Using its own MiXCR run on the RT-PCR reads, TCRdb lists one record per CDR3 protein. Among hundreds of thousands of distinct CDR3 sequences listed, roughly 25% were seen once. The sample in question was CD4+ T cells sorted from PBMCs, obtained about 5 days after vaccination. These receptors were collected from a man aged 45-65 years who received an inactivated influenza vaccine.

The CDR3 DNA follows: TGTGCCAGCAGCACTGGGGGGGGGCAGTATTTT. Translated, it gives CASSTGGGQYF. The rearrangement joins TRBV7-9 to TRBJ2-3; 7 nucleotides line up with TRBD2. J was trimmed by 11 bases and V by 5 bases; bases with no gene match: 4. The CDR3 extends over 11 amino acids. Germline V gene lookup returns CDR1 SEHNR and CDR2 FQNEAQ (reference sequence).

The sample holds a few counts of this clonotype. The J gene is TRBJ2-5, the V gene TRBV4-2; 12 nucleotides line up with TRBD2. The V gene's germline CDR1 is LGHNA and CDR2 YNFKEQ. This CDR3 is 17 amino acids long. V lost 1 base and J lost 0; bases outside the gene matches: 3. CDR3 protein: CASSQALAGGHQETQYF. CDR3 DNA: TGTGCCAGCAGCCAAGCACTAGCGGGGGGACACCAAGAGACCCAGTACTTC.

The chain combines TRBV24-1 with TRBJ2-4; D possibly corresponds to TRBD1 (7 bases). The V gene's germline CDR1 is KGHDR and CDR2 SFDVKD. CDR3 length equals 13 residues. The V gene lost 5 bases and the J gene lost 7 bases, with 11 bases spanning the gap. The DNA for the CDR3 is TGTGCCACCAGTGCTTCAGGGGGGAACATTCAGTACTTC. As protein: CATSASGGNIQYF.

CDR3 DNA sequence: TGTGCCAGCACCCAAGGCTCGCGGTACAATGAGCAGTTCTTC. It yields the protein CASTQGSRYNEQFF. The V call is TRBV6-1, the J call TRBJ2-1; D gene uncertain. In germline, CDR1 is MNHNS, CDR2 SASEGT. CDR3 length: 14 amino acids. Between the trimmed V and J ends, which lost 7 bases and 4 bases, there was a span of 14 bases.

The chain recombines TRBV6-2 or TRBV6-3 with TRBJ2-7; 9 bases are a match to TRBD1. V was clipped by 4 bases and J by 3 bases; unmatched bases: 4. CDR1 is MNHEY, CDR2 SVGEGT, per germline. CDR3 length: 14 amino acids. In DNA, the CDR3 is TGTGCCAGCAGTTCTAGGACAGGGGACTACGAGCAGTACTTC. It yields the protein CASSSRTGDYEQYF.

In this sample, this clonotype turned up a few times. This rearrangement joins TRBV5-6 to TRBJ2-1; TRBD2 matches at 7 bases. After removal of 0 bases from V and 5 bases from J, the junction contained 5 bases not matched to a gene. Germline V gene data show CDR1 as SGHDT and CDR2 as YYEEEE. This CDR3 is built from 15 residues. CDR3 protein: CASSLVASGHNEQFF. The CDR3 nucleotides are TGTGCCAGCAGCTTGGTAGCTAGCGGCCACAATGAGCAGTTCTTC.

The chain links TRBV20-1 to TRBJ2-5; possibly TRBD1 for D (5 bases). The length of the CDR3 is 15 residues. With 2 bases removed from V and 1 base from J, the gap between germline ends came to 14 bases. Germline values: CDR1 DFQATT, CDR2 SNEGSKA (reference sequence). CDR3 sequence reads: CSARKIGAPQETQYF. The CDR3, as DNA: TGCAGTGCTAGAAAGATTGGGGCTCCCCAAGAGACCCAGTACTTC.

This clonotype has more than one count but fewer than ten. The chain is built from TRBV20-1 and TRBJ2-2; D may be TRBD2 (6 bases). CDR1 is DFQATT, CDR2 SNEGSKA, per germline (reference sequence). The length of the CDR3 is 14 residues. The V and J ends lost 2 bases and 6 bases respectively, with 13 bases between them. The CDR3 DNA follows: TGCAGTGCTAGAAGGGCGTCGGGGGCCGGGGAGCTGTTTTTT. Translating gives CSARRASGAGELFF.

The chain employs TRBV7-2 and TRBJ2-1; D possibly corresponds to TRBD1 (5 bases). The CDR3 covers 14 residues. V was clipped by 2 bases and J by 5 bases, with 10 bases between them. In germline, CDR1 is SGHTA, CDR2 FQGNSA. The CDR3 here is CASSLMGRDNEQFF. CDR3 nucleotides: TGTGCCAGCAGCTTAATGGGGCGTGACAATGAGCAGTTCTTC.

This chain joins TRBV20-1 and TRBJ2-7; TRBD2 aligns across 10 bases. Looked up from germline, CDR1 is DFQATT and CDR2 is SNEGSKA (reference sequence). CDR3 size: 14 residues. The V segment lost 6 bases and the J segment 2 bases; nucleotides outside the gene matches: 7. CDR3 residues: CSAKGLAWAYEQYF. The DNA for the CDR3 is TGCAGTGCAAAGGGACTAGCGTGGGCCTACGAGCAGTACTTC.

DNA for the CDR3: TGTGCCAGCAGCTTAGTCCCCGGGACAGGGTACAATGAGCAGTTCTTC. Protein product: CASSLVPGTGYNEQFF. The rearrangement links TRBV11-2 to TRBJ2-1, with 9 positions matching TRBD1. CDR1 is SGHAT and CDR2 is FQNNGV in the germline V gene. J gave up 4 bases and V 1 base, and 5 bases lay outside the gene matches. CDR3 length: 16 residues.

This clonotype has only a few counts. The chain links TRBV12-3 or TRBV12-4 to TRBJ2-3; D remains ambiguous. V was trimmed by 3 bases and J by 0 bases, leaving 10 bases between them. The CDR3 contains 15 residues. CDR3 region: CASSFWQASTDTQYF. As DNA, the CDR3 is TGTGCCAGCAGTTTCTGGCAGGCTAGCACAGATACGCAGTATTTT.

This rearrangement joins TRBV5-6 to TRBJ2-7, with TRBD2 matching over 7 bases. The ends lost 0 bases at V and 3 bases at J; junction bases unmatched: 6. The CDR3 has 15 residues. Germline V CDR1 and CDR2: SGHDT, YYEEEE. The CDR3 is CASSLDRGERYEQYF. The CDR3 DNA reads TGTGCCAGCAGCTTGGACCGGGGGGAACGCTACGAGCAGTACTTC.

This chain joins TRBV7-2 and TRBJ2-3; D not certain. The CDR3 runs 14 residues. The V end lost 5 bases, the J end lost 2 bases, and 11 bases lay between the germline ends. Germline V lookup: CDR1 SGHTA, CDR2 FQGNSA. CDR3 sequence: CASSTSLFTDTQYF. The DNA for the CDR3 is TGTGCCAGCAGCACGTCACTATTCACAGATACGCAGTATTTT.

Only a few counts were recorded for this clonotype. V gene TRBV5-1 combines with J gene TRBJ2-7; TRBD1 matches 9 bases. Germline CDR1 reads SGHRS; CDR2 reads YFSETQ. The CDR3 totals 18 residues. V dropped 4 bases and J dropped 4; count of bases not matched to a gene: 18. The DNA for the CDR3 is TGCGCCAGCAGCCTGAGAGCGCCGGGACAGGGCGCGAGGTACGAGCAGTACTTC. It is translated as CASSLRAPGQGARYEQYF.

The CDR3 nucleotides read TGTGCCATCAGCCCAGGGGATCACTCTGGGGCCAACGTCCTGACTTTC. This codes for CAISPGDHSGANVLTF. The rearrangement links TRBV10-3 to TRBJ2-6, with D possibly matching TRBD1 (6 bases). Trimming removed 6 bases at V and 0 bases at J, with 12 bases between. This CDR3 spans 16 amino acids. CDR1 and CDR2 from the germline V gene are ENHRY and SYGVKD.

The chain uses TRBV11-2 and TRBJ2-2; TRBD1 agrees at 9 bases. V shed 3 bases, J shed 7 bases, and the junction held 6 bases outside the gene matches. Germline lookup yields CDR1 SGHAT and CDR2 FQNNGV. There are 15 residues in the CDR3. CDR3 loop: CASSLETGGGGELFF. The CDR3 DNA is TGTGCCAGCAGCTTGGAGACAGGGGGAGGCGGGGAGCTGTTTTTT.

V gene TRBV20-1 combines with J gene TRBJ1-1; D possibly corresponds to TRBD1 (5 bases). Trimming removed 3 bases at V and 5 bases at J, with 16 bases between. The CDR3 runs to 14 residues. CDR1 is DFQATT, CDR2 SNEGSKA, per germline (reference sequence). The CDR3 DNA sequence: TGCAGTGCTAGCGCTCCCATTCAGGGAACTGAAGCTTTCTTT. The encoded protein is CSASAPIQGTEAFF.

The genes are TRBV20-1 and TRBJ1-3, with 9 bases aligning to TRBD1. This CDR3 spans 16 amino acids. V gave up 1 base and J gave up 0 bases; unmatched junction bases: 4. Germline loops: CDR1 DFQATT, CDR2 SNEGSKA (reference sequence). DNA for the CDR3: TGCAGTGCTAGAGGGACAGGGGCCGACTCTGGAAACACCATATATTTT. Amino acids: CSARGTGADSGNTIYF.

The chain joins TRBV29-1 to TRBJ2-3; D not certain. The germline CDR1 and CDR2 sequences are SQVTM and ANQGSEA. V was shortened by 4 bases and J by 2 bases, with 10 bases between the two germline ends. The CDR3 contains 13 residues. The CDR3 spells CSVVRILTDTQYF. The CDR3 DNA is TGCAGCGTTGTAAGGATCCTCACAGATACGCAGTATTTT.

This clonotype turned up a few times. The V and J genes are TRBV20-1 and TRBJ2-2; D not certain. This CDR3 region has 12 residues. V was clipped by 3 bases and J by 4 bases, with 6 bases between them. The germline CDR1 and CDR2 sequences are DFQATT and SNEGSKA (reference sequence). CDR3 amino acids: CSARHGTGELFF. CDR3 DNA sequence: TGCAGTGCTAGGCACGGCACCGGGGAGCTGTTTTTT.

This clonotype has ten or more counts. The chain combines TRBV12-3 or TRBV12-4 with TRBJ2-1, with D unclear. Trimming shortened V by 2 bases and J by 7 bases, and 9 bases separated the two germline ends. CDR3 size: 13 residues. The CDR3 spells CASSLLMENEQFF. CDR3 DNA sequence: TGTGCCAGCAGTTTACTTATGGAAAATGAGCAGTTCTTC.

This clonotype has only a few counts. The V call is TRBV21-1, the J call TRBJ2-3; no check of the table's D call, TRBD2, against the DNA was made. TRBV21-1 is given as a pseudogene. This CDR3 is 20 amino acids long. The CDR3 region is CASSKWRDGKGLAGVDTQYF. The CDR3 DNA is TGTGCCAGCAGCAAATGGAGGGACGGCAAAGGACTAGCGGGGGTAGATACGCAGTATTTT.

V usage is TRBV12-3 or TRBV12-4 and J usage is TRBJ2-1, with 9 bases aligning to TRBD1. CDR3 size: 15 residues. V lost 5 bases and J lost 7; bases outside the gene matches: 9. The CDR3 DNA follows: TGTGCCAGCAGTCTTCCGGGACAGGGTGTAAATGAGCAGTTCTTC. Its protein is CASSLPGQGVNEQFF.

The rearrangement uses TRBV5-6 and TRBJ2-6; D unclear. With 1 base removed from V and 2 bases from J, the gap between germline ends came to 7 bases. Germline values: CDR1 SGHDT, CDR2 YYEEEE. The CDR3 is 15 amino acids. The CDR3 spells CASSLWETGANVLTF. CDR3 bases: TGTGCCAGCAGCTTGTGGGAAACTGGGGCCAACGTCCTGACTTTC. Complete variable domain (other parts from reference TRBV5-6 and TRBJ2-6): DAGVTQSPTHLIKTRGQQVTLRCSPKSGHDTVSWYQQALGQGPQFIFQYYEEEERQRGNFPDRFSGHQFPNYSSELNVNALLLGDSALYLCASSLWETGANVLTFGAGSRLTVL.

The chain carries TRBV5-5 and TRBJ2-7, with TRBD1 matching over 7 bases. The germline V gene encodes CDR1 SGHKS and CDR2 YYEKEE (reference sequence). The CDR3 is made up of 17 amino acids. With V trimmed by 5 bases and J by 2 bases, 16 bases remained unmatched. CDR3 sequence: CASRVDRAYFSAYEQYF. The CDR3, as DNA: TGTGCCAGCAGGGTCGACAGGGCCTACTTCTCCGCCTACGAGCAGTACTTC. Variable domain in full (rest from reference TRBV5-5 and TRBJ2-7): DAGVTQSPTHLIKTRGQQVTLRCSPISGHKSVSWYQQVLGQGPQFIFQYYEKEERGRGNFPDRFSARQFPNYSSELNVNALLLGDSALYLCASRVDRAYFSAYEQYFGPGTRLTVT.

Only a few counts were recorded for this clonotype. The chain employs TRBV7-2 and TRBJ2-3; 7 bases are shared with TRBD1. The CDR3 spans 16 residues. Germline loops: CDR1 SGHTA, CDR2 FQGNSA. J was trimmed by 2 bases and V by 5 bases; bases with no gene match: 10. The CDR3 loop reads CASSESGTVFTDTQYF. The DNA of the CDR3 is TGTGCCAGCAGCGAATCCGGGACAGTCTTCACAGATACGCAGTATTTT.

Worth noting for this clonotype: A much larger clone lies one base from this, so it may be a read error. This chain links TRBV29-1 with TRBJ2-7, with TRBD2 as a possible D gene (7 bases). Looked up from germline, CDR1 is SQVTM and CDR2 is ANQGSEA. The CDR3 runs 14 residues. The V gene lost 4 bases and the J gene lost 0 bases, with 13 bases spanning the gap. The CDR3: CSVGGGRGSYEQYF. The CDR3 coding sequence is TGCAGCGTTGGGGGGGGCAGGGGCTCCTACGAGCAGTACTTC.

Ten or more counts support this clonotype. The CDR3 DNA reads TGTGCCAGCAGTACCGAGTTTAGGGAGGGCCGGCATGGCTACACCTTC. Translating it yields CASSTEFREGRHGYTF. The chain has TRBV12-3 or TRBV12-4 and TRBJ1-2, with D unclear. The CDR3 is 16 residues long. The V gene lost 5 bases and the J gene lost 6 bases, with 22 bases spanning the gap.

The J gene is TRBJ1-2, the V gene TRBV7-9; maybe TRBD1 (6 bases). The CDR3 is 14 residues long. Germline CDR1 reads SEHNR; CDR2 reads FQNEAQ (reference sequence). Deletions cut 4 bases from V and 8 bases from J, with 17 bases between. Written as DNA, the CDR3 is TGTGCCAGCAGCTCAGATTCCGGGACAAGAGGCTACACCTTC. This codes for CASSSDSGTRGYTF. Full variable domain (rest looked up from reference TRBV7-9 and TRBJ1-2): DTGVSQNPRHKITKRGQNVTFRCDPISEHNRLYWYRQTLGQGPEFLTYFQNEAQLEKSRLLSDRFSAERPKGSFSTLEIQRTEQGDSAMYLCASSSDSGTRGYTFGSGTRLTVV.